The 13 T cell receptor beta chains reported below all come from one sample, sequenced in a study of regulatory T cells in long-lasting Graves disease. Construction of TCR beta libraries relied on iRepertoire HTBI primers and on Arm-PCR targeting CDR3 regions. TCRdb called the multiplex PCR reads again in MiXCR, with one record for every CDR3 protein. Of 550,000 or so distinct CDR3 sequences in the sample, around 12% were seen once. Time point reported: newly diagnosed GD, antithyroid drugs for less than 3 months. Isolated PBMC RNA provided the starting material for the TCR library. The sample also formed part of further work on T cells in Graves' hyperthyroidism and ophthalmopathy.

Sequencing used peripheral blood mononuclear cells (PBMCs), obtained at new diagnosis, from a patient treated with antithyroid drugs. The receptor source for this set is a woman in her thirties with Graves disease.

Comments on this clonotype: This may be a read error: a much more frequent sequence differs by one nucleotide. The CDR3 does not end in the conserved phenylalanine or tryptophan, so this is likely a read error. The limits of the CDR3 on the DNA are not certain, so only TCRdb's listed CDR3 is given. The chain carries TRBV5-6 and TRBJ1-1; the table's D call TRBD1 went unverified against the DNA. Germline V gene sequence: CDR1 SGHDT, CDR2 YYEEEE. Both ends counted, the CDR3 spans 12 residues. This CDR3 reads CASGLGQGSLLV.

This clonotype was observed a single time. The chain carries TRBV18 and TRBJ2-7; TRBD1 matches at 10 bases. Germline CDR1 is KGHSH and CDR2 is LQKENI. The CDR3 covers 15 residues. With V trimmed by 2 bases and J by 6 bases, 7 bases remained unmatched. CDR3 in DNA: TGTGCCAGCTCACCAATTGGGGACAGGGGCGCCGAGCAGTACTTC. Its translation: CASSPIGDRGAEQYF.

The sample holds many counts of this clonotype. The V and J genes are TRBV2 and TRBJ2-5, with 12 bases lining up with TRBD1. The germline V gene has CDR1 SNHLY and CDR2 FYNNEI. The V segment lost 8 bases and the J segment 4 bases; nucleotides outside the gene matches: 5. CDR3 length: 14 amino acids. This CDR3 is CASAGTGGAETQYF. The CDR3 DNA reads as TGTGCCAGCGCCGGGACAGGGGGCGCAGAGACCCAGTACTTC.

This clonotype was observed at least ten times. The CDR3 loop reads CASSPPGHNSNQPQHF. The CDR3 DNA sequence: TGTGCCAGCTCACCACCCGGACACAATAGCAATCAGCCCCAGCATTTT. The rearrangement links TRBV18 to TRBJ1-5; tentatively, D is TRBD1 (5 bases). CDR3 length equals 16 residues. V gave up 0 bases and J gave up 0 bases, with 9 bases separating them. Germline CDR1 is KGHSH and CDR2 is LQKENI. The full variable domain, in which reference TRBV18 and TRBJ1-5 provide the parts outside the CDR3, is NAGVMQNPRHLVRRRGQEARLRCSPMKGHSHVYWYRQLPEEGLKFMVYLQKENIIDESGMPKERFSAEFPKEGPSILRIQQVVRGDSAAYFCASSPPGHNSNQPQHFGDGTRLSIL.

The gene calls are TRBV19 and TRBJ2-6; D call uncertain. This CDR3 spans 14 amino acids. Germline assignment: CDR1 LNHDA and CDR2 SQIVND (reference sequence). Between the trimmed V and J ends, which lost 6 bases and 4 bases, there was a span of 10 bases. The CDR3 DNA follows: TGTGCCAGTAGATTTACGGCGGGGGCCAACGTCCTGACTTTC. The encoded protein is CASRFTAGANVLTF.

A word on this clonotype: A single base separates this from a much larger clone, so it may be a read error. The chain has TRBV5-1 and TRBJ2-1, with TRBD1 as a possible D gene (5 bases). The ends were cut back, 0 bases at V and 5 bases at J, with 15 bases in the middle. Germline CDR1 is SGHRS and CDR2 is YFSETQ. CDR3 length: 16 residues. The CDR3 sequence is CASSLEAQGAHNEQFF. In DNA, the CDR3 is TGCGCCAGCAGCTTGGAGGCGCAGGGTGCGCACAATGAGCAGTTCTTC.

This clonotype was recorded many times. This chain links TRBV7-2 with TRBJ2-1, with TRBD2 matching over 7 bases. From germline, CDR1 is SGHTA and CDR2 FQGNSA. J gave up 7 bases and V 6 bases, and 9 bases lay outside the gene matches. This CDR3 comprises 14 residues. CDR3 region: CASRKGGRSNEQFF. DNA for the CDR3: TGTGCCAGCAGAAAGGGAGGGAGGAGTAATGAGCAGTTCTTC.

This clonotype was detected ten times or more. J is TRBJ2-7 and V is TRBV11-2; D may be TRBD1 or TRBD2 (7 bases each). The length of the CDR3 is 15 residues. Per the germline V gene, CDR1 is SGHAT and CDR2 is FQNNGV. Trimming shortened V by 0 bases and J by 6 bases, and 15 bases separated the two germline ends. The CDR3 region is CASSLDRQGGIEQYF. In DNA, the CDR3 is TGTGCCAGCAGCTTAGATAGACAGGGAGGGATCGAGCAGTACTTC.

The chain recombines TRBV18 with TRBJ1-2; perhaps TRBD1 as D (5 bases). The CDR3 has 15 residues. V was clipped by 3 bases and J by 7 bases, with 18 bases between them. The germline gives CDR1 KGHSH, CDR2 LQKENI. CDR3 region: CASSPGARGFSGYTF. In nucleotides, the CDR3 is TGTGCCAGCTCACCTGGTGCGAGGGGATTTTCTGGCTACACCTTC.

The chain employs TRBV7-9 and TRBJ1-2; possibly TRBD1 for D (6 bases). There are 15 residues in the CDR3. Per germline, CDR1 SEHNR and CDR2 FQNEAQ (reference sequence). Trimming removed 3 bases from V and 5 bases from J, with 16 bases in between. The CDR3 nucleotides read TGTGCCAGCAGCTTCCCCGCCCAGGGGAGGTATGGCTACACCTTC. Translation: CASSFPAQGRYGYTF.

This clonotype occurred a few times. V gene TRBV19 combines with J gene TRBJ1-2; no definite D call. This CDR3 has 13 residues. CDR1 is LNHDA, CDR2 SQIVND, per germline (reference sequence). The ends were cut back, 6 bases at V and 4 bases at J, with 12 bases in the middle. The CDR3 region is CASRGSPSYGYTF. CDR3 coding DNA: TGTGCCAGTAGGGGCAGTCCCTCCTATGGCTACACCTTC. The full variable domain, in which reference TRBV19 and TRBJ1-2 provide the parts outside the CDR3, is DGGITQSPKYLFRKEGQNVTLSCEQNLNHDAMYWYRQDPGQGLRLIYYSQIVNDFQKGDIAEGYSVSREKKESFPLTVTSAQKNPTAFYLCASRGSPSYGYTFGSGTRLTVV.

In its sample, this clonotype was seen many times. The gene calls are TRBV20-1 and TRBJ2-1, with D possibly being TRBD1 (6 bases). This CDR3 comprises 14 residues. The germline V gene has CDR1 DFQATT and CDR2 SNEGSKA (reference sequence). Trimming removed 5 bases at V and 5 bases at J, with 16 bases between. The DNA for the CDR3 is TGCAGTGCTTTACCCCAGGGGCGCCACAATGAGCAGTTCTTC. Translated, it gives CSALPQGRHNEQFF.

The chain recombines TRBV6-1 with TRBJ2-2; 7 positions agree with TRBD2. The J segment lost 6 bases and the V segment lost 5 bases, leaving 18 bases of the junction unmatched. The CDR3 is made up of 18 amino acids. The germline CDR1 and CDR2 sequences are MNHNS and SASEGT. Written as DNA, the CDR3 is TGTGCCAGCAGTCCTCCAGACATAGGACTAGACGCTGCCGGGGAGCTGTTTTTT. It translates to CASSPPDIGLDAAGELFF.